In terms of frequency, the clone carrying this T cell receptor (beta chain) is medium-sized. Its matching antigen is unknown. The CDR3 is 13 residues long. CDR1 is MNHEY, CDR2 SVGAGI, per germline. This record belongs to a study of T cell clusters in autoimmune cytopenias. One tube held mixed TRB-A and TRB-B primer pools for touch-down PCR. TCRdb reprocessed the multiplex PCR reads and keeps a single row for each CDR3 protein, giving no DNA. Listed are around 5,700 distinct CDR3 sequences; under 6.5% falls within the top ten. Study-wide points: No experiment has yet validated the function of the T cell clusters defined in silico. Primary autoimmune cytopenia patients seemingly lacked the physiological T cell clusters found in healthy donors. TRB repertoire shifts in secondary cytopenia and chronic lymphocytic leukemia mostly reflected lymphoma, not autoimmunity.

Each sample's input was roughly 250 ng genomic DNA, 38,000 or so genome equivalents. Sequenced input: peripheral blood. The J gene is TRBJ2-7, the V gene TRBV6-5; absent DNA, TCRdb's TRBD2 call cannot be checked. The sequence derives from a human donor with an autoimmune cytopenia or autoimmune hepatitis (not recorded which). The CDR3 here is CASVSGASYEQYF.